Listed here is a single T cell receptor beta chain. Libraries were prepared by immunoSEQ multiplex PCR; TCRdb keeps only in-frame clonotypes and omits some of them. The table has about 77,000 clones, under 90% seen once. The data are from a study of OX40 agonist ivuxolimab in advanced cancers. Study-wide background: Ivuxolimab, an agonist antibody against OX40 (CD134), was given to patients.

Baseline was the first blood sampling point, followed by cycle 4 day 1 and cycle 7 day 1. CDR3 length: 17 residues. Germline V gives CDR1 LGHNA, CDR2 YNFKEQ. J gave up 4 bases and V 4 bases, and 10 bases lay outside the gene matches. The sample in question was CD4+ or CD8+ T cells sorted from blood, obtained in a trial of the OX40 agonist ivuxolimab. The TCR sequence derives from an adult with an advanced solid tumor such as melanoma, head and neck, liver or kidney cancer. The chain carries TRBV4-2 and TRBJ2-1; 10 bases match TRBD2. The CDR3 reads CASSRPTTSGDYNEQFF. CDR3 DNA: TGTGCCAGCAGCCGCCCTACTACTAGCGGGGATTACAATGAGCAGTTCTTC.